This entry is about one T cell receptor beta chain. The antigen remains unidentified. The CDR3 is 13 amino acids. V lost 3 bases and J 6 bases, leaving 11 bases between the germline ends. Per the germline V gene, CDR1 is WSHSY and CDR2 is SAAADI. The authors isolated at least 6 million PBMCs per sample. This sample is part of a study of blood T cells in healthy people across ages. As for the study in general: For every two T cells, template switching captured about one barcoded beta molecule. Points from the study as a whole: Greater diversity and more naive CD4+ cells were seen in long-lived donors than in aged donors. Among T cells, TCR beta diversity per million cells dropped roughly linearly as age rose.

The authors ran a second PCR of about 6 to 11 cycles using a sample-barcoded 5' primer and a J-beta primer mix. In TCRdb, the 5' RACE reads were re-called with MiXCR into one record per CDR3 protein. The data hold some 1.7 million distinct CDR3 sequences, with 28% observed a single time. V and J are TRBV10-2 and TRBJ2-5; D not resolved. The sequence came from a woman under 40 in good health. Sequenced input: blood. CDR3 bases: TGCGCCAGCAGTGAAAATGGGAAGCAGACCCAGTACTTC. Amino acids: CASSENGKQTQYF.